Below are 31 T cell receptor beta chains sequenced from a single sample in a study of blood T cell repertoires in COVID-19. Sequenced by immunoSEQ multiplex PCR; TCRdb stores in-frame clones only, minus some. The sample holds 250,000 to 400,000 clones, roughly 90% seen once. Specimen: peripheral blood. Receptors originate from a woman aged 30 to 39 with COVID-19, enrolled during active disease.

The chain links TRBV5-6 to TRBJ1-2; D is ambiguous. The CDR3 covers 14 residues. Germline assignment: CDR1 SGHDT and CDR2 YYEEEE. V gave up 1 base and J gave up 2 bases, with 9 bases separating them. CDR3 protein: CASSLYSLNYGYTF. The CDR3 coding sequence is TGTGCCAGCAGCTTGTATAGTCTAAACTATGGCTACACCTTC.

This chain links TRBV5-8 with TRBJ1-1; 7 nucleotides agree with TRBD1. CDR1 is SGHTS, CDR2 YDEGEE, per germline. V trimming: 4 bases; J trimming: 8 bases; junction bases outside the gene matches: 5. The CDR3 loop spans 12 amino acids. In DNA, the CDR3 is TGTGCCAGCAGCCTACAGGGGCGAGAAGCTTTCTTT. Translating gives CASSLQGREAFF. Drawing the rest from reference TRBV5-8 and TRBJ1-1, the complete variable domain is EAGVTQSPTHLIKTRGQQATLRCSPISGHTSVYWYQQALGLGLQFLLWYDEGEERNRGNFPPRFSGRQFPNYSSELNVNALELEDSALYLCASSLQGREAFFGQGTRLTVV.

The chain couples TRBV2 to TRBJ2-7; 12 bases map to TRBD2. Unmatched junction bases numbered 6, after V lost 7 bases and J lost 5 bases. This CDR3 region has 14 residues. Germline CDR1 SNHLY, CDR2 FYNNEI. CDR3 bases: TGTGCCAGCAATAAACTAGCGGGAGGCCACGAGCAGTACTTC. Residues: CASNKLAGGHEQYF.

The J gene is TRBJ1-1, the V gene TRBV2, with 8 bases aligning to TRBD1. V gave up 5 bases and J gave up 10 bases; unmatched junction bases: 6. The germline V gene has CDR1 SNHLY and CDR2 FYNNEI. CDR3 length equals 12 residues. The CDR3 DNA reads TGTGCCAGCAGTTCCAGGGGGCTAGGAGCTTTCTTT. Its protein product is CASSSRGLGAFF.

The rearrangement joins TRBV13 to TRBJ1-2; 9 bases line up with TRBD1. There are 16 residues in the CDR3. Germline lookup yields CDR1 PRHDT and CDR2 FYEKMQ (reference sequence). The J segment lost 3 bases and the V segment lost 4 bases, leaving 9 bases of the junction unmatched. The CDR3 loop reads CASSSPGTGGHYGYTF. The CDR3 DNA sequence: TGTGCCAGCAGCTCCCCCGGAACAGGGGGCCACTATGGCTACACCTTC. The full variable domain, completed using reference TRBV13 and TRBJ1-2, is AAGVIQSPRHLIKEKRETATLKCYPIPRHDTVYWYQQGPGQDPQFLISFYEKMQSDKGSIPDRFSAQQFSDYHSELNMSSLELGDSALYFCASSSPGTGGHYGYTFGSGTRLTVV.

CDR3 amino acids: CAISDNSMNTEAFF. The CDR3 DNA sequence: TGTGCCATCAGTGACAACAGCATGAACACTGAAGCTTTCTTT. The chain carries TRBV10-3 and TRBJ1-1; D remains ambiguous. Per germline, CDR1 ENHRY and CDR2 SYGVKD. The CDR3 spans 14 residues. V dropped 3 bases and J dropped 0 bases, with 8 bases sitting between them.

The chain uses TRBV9 and TRBJ1-2, with 7 bases matching TRBD1. V shed 3 bases, J shed 7 bases, and the junction held 6 bases outside the gene matches. This CDR3 contains 13 residues. From germline, CDR1 is SGDLS and CDR2 YYNGEE. This CDR3 reads CASSEGAQSGYTF. CDR3 in DNA: TGTGCCAGCAGCGAGGGGGCGCAGAGTGGCTACACCTTC.

DNA for the CDR3: TGTGCCAGCTCACCCCTAGACAGCATGAACACTGAAGCTTTCTTT. Amino acids: CASSPLDSMNTEAFF. The V call is TRBV18, the J call TRBJ1-1, with D perhaps matching TRBD1 (5 bases). Germline V gene data show CDR1 as KGHSH and CDR2 as LQKENI. The CDR3 is 15 amino acids. V was clipped by 3 bases and J by 0 bases, with 11 bases between them.

This rearrangement joins TRBV5-6 to TRBJ2-1; a weak D match, TRBD1 (6 bases). Germline V gene data show CDR1 as SGHDT and CDR2 as YYEEEE. The CDR3 is 15 residues long. Deletions cut 0 bases from V and 0 bases from J, with 7 bases between. As DNA, the CDR3 is TGTGCCAGCAGCTTGGTAGGGGGCTCCTACAATGAGCAGTTCTTC. This codes for CASSLVGGSYNEQFF.

This clone occurred once. V gene TRBV27 combines with J gene TRBJ2-2; D is possibly TRBD2 (7 bases). Deletions cut 2 bases from V and 2 bases from J, with 24 bases between. Germline V gives CDR1 MNHEY, CDR2 SMNVEV (reference sequence). This CDR3 has 20 residues. The CDR3 sequence is CASSLVNGGGGVPNTGELFF. CDR3 DNA: TGTGCCAGCAGTTTAGTGAATGGGGGGGGCGGGGTCCCCAACACCGGGGAGCTGTTTTTT.

The V call is TRBV7-3, the J call TRBJ2-5, with 8 bases that match TRBD1. J gave up 5 bases and V 2 bases, and 7 bases lay outside the gene matches. The CDR3 sequence is 15 residues long. Germline V lookup: CDR1 SGHTA, CDR2 FQGTGA. The chain's CDR3 is CASSLGPDRGETQYF. The CDR3 DNA reads TGTGCCAGCAGCTTAGGGCCCGACAGGGGTGAGACCCAGTACTTC.

V gene TRBV6-5 combines with J gene TRBJ2-2; TRBD2 agrees at 11 bases. The V gene's germline CDR1 is MNHEY and CDR2 SVGAGI. The junction had 5 bases not matched to a gene; V was cut back by 11 bases and J by 0 bases. CDR3 length: 15 residues. CDR3 sequence reads: CAGGTSGTNTGELFF. For the CDR3, the DNA is TGTGCCGGTGGGACTAGCGGAACGAACACCGGGGAGCTGTTTTTT.

V gene TRBV6-1 combines with J gene TRBJ1-1; 9 bases match TRBD1. Germline V gene lookup returns CDR1 MNHNS and CDR2 SASEGT. This CDR3 comprises 16 residues. V was pared by 5 bases and J by 3 bases, with 10 bases of the junction left unmatched. The CDR3 reads CASSKGGTGIDTEAFF. CDR3 in DNA: TGTGCCAGCAGTAAAGGGGGGACAGGGATCGACACTGAAGCTTTCTTT.

This clone was seen a single time. This chain links TRBV27 with TRBJ2-1; TRBD2 matches 8 bases. Trimming cost V 5 bases and J 4 bases; bases outside gene matches: 7. CDR3 length: 15 amino acids. Germline-derived CDR1 and CDR2 are MNHEY and SMNVEV (reference sequence). The CDR3 DNA reads as TGTGCCAGCAGTCCGGGTACTAGCGGTTACAATGAGCAGTTCTTC. It translates to CASSPGTSGYNEQFF.

The rearrangement joins TRBV7-8 to TRBJ1-1; TRBD1 is a possible D gene (5 bases). CDR3 length equals 16 residues. Trimming left V 5 bases short and J 5 bases short, with 21 bases between. From germline, CDR1 is SGHVS and CDR2 FQNEAQ. In DNA form, the CDR3 reads TGTGCCAGCAGCACCCCCGTTCGGGGGGTCGGAACTGAAGCTTTCTTT. As protein: CASSTPVRGVGTEAFF.

The V gene is TRBV2, the J gene TRBJ1-6; a possible D gene is TRBD1 (5 bases). Trimming stripped 2 bases from V and 10 bases from J, with 9 bases between. The CDR3 totals 13 residues. Germline V gene lookup returns CDR1 SNHLY and CDR2 FYNNEI. CDR3: CASSEMGLSPLHF. Here the CDR3 DNA reads TGTGCCAGCAGTGAAATGGGGCTCTCACCCCTCCACTTT.

This clone came up a few times. The genes are TRBV21-1 and TRBJ2-1; TRBD2 is the table's D call, not checked against the DNA. TRBV21-1 is flagged as a pseudogene. The CDR3 runs 21 residues. CDR3 region: CASSKGGPSGSHGKSNNEQFF. The CDR3 nucleotides read TGTGCCAGCAGCAAAGGGGGCCCTAGCGGGAGTCACGGTAAATCAAACAATGAGCAGTTCTTC.

In its sample, this clone was seen once. This chain connects TRBV3-1 (or the pseudogene TRBV3-2) to TRBJ1-6; 11 bases are a match to TRBD1. V was clipped by 0 bases and J by 13 bases; unmatched bases: 5. Per the germline V gene, CDR1 is LGHDT and CDR2 is YNNKEL (reference sequence). The CDR3 is 15 amino acids. CDR3 sequence reads: CASSQDAGTGGPLHF. CDR3 DNA: TGTGCCAGCAGCCAAGATGCCGGGACAGGGGGTCCCCTCCACTTT.

CDR3 coding DNA: TGTGCCACTGGGAGAGGCCAAGAGACCCAGTACTTC. It yields the protein CATGRGQETQYF. This chain uses TRBV10-3 with TRBJ2-5, with a tentative D call TRBD2 (5 bases). Germline values: CDR1 ENHRY, CDR2 SYGVKD. The CDR3 spans 12 residues. Trimming shortened V by 10 bases and J by 1 base, and 10 bases separated the two germline ends.

The V and J genes are TRBV7-9 and TRBJ2-3, with TRBD1 matching over 7 bases. The CDR3 runs 15 residues. Trimming at V came to 5 bases and at J to 2 bases, leaving 7 bases not matched to a gene. CDR1 and CDR2 from the germline V gene are SEHNR and FQNEAQ (reference sequence). The CDR3 DNA follows: TGTGCCAGCAGCCTTGGACAGGAGCACACAGATACGCAGTATTTT. Translated, it gives CASSLGQEHTDTQYF.

The chain links TRBV5-6 to TRBJ2-7; D might be TRBD1 (7 bases). CDR3 length equals 14 residues. With 6 bases removed from V and 3 bases from J, the gap between germline ends came to 16 bases. CDR1 and CDR2 (germline): SGHDT, YYEEEE. In DNA, the CDR3 is TGTGCCAGCAACCGACAGGGACTTATCTACGAGCAGTACTTC. Translating it yields CASNRQGLIYEQYF.

This chain links TRBV29-1 with TRBJ1-1; D ambiguous. Trimming stripped 4 bases from V and 1 base from J, with 13 bases between. The CDR3 is 14 amino acids. The germline gives CDR1 SQVTM, CDR2 ANQGSEA. CDR3 in DNA: TGCAGCGTTGTTCCCGCGATACGGAACACTGAAGCTTTCTTT. It is translated as CSVVPAIRNTEAFF.

Regarding this clone: Other DNA sequences in the same sample also yield this CDR3. This chain uses TRBV5-1 with TRBJ2-2; possible D gene TRBD1, 5 bases. V was clipped by 3 bases and J by 1 base, with 7 bases between them. Per germline, CDR1 SGHRS and CDR2 YFSETQ. This CDR3 spans 14 amino acids. CDR3 amino acids: CASSSQGNTGELFF. In nucleotides, the CDR3 is TGCGCCAGCAGCTCCCAGGGGAACACCGGGGAGCTGTTTTTT.

J is TRBJ1-3 and V is TRBV7-2; D remains ambiguous. From germline, CDR1 is SGHTA and CDR2 FQGNSA. The CDR3 length is 17 residues. With 5 bases removed from V and 4 bases from J, the gap between germline ends came to 21 bases. CDR3 bases: TGTGCCAGCAGCCCCCTCGGGAAAGGGATAATCGGAAACACCATATATTTT. Amino acids: CASSPLGKGIIGNTIYF.

The V and J genes are TRBV5-1 and TRBJ1-1; 10 bases agree with TRBD1. Germline values: CDR1 SGHRS, CDR2 YFSETQ. CDR3 length: 15 amino acids. V gave up 2 bases and J gave up 5 bases; unmatched junction bases: 6. CDR3 coding DNA: TGCGCCAGCAGCTTAGGGGACAGGGGCAGGACTGAAGCTTTCTTT. Translation gives CASSLGDRGRTEAFF.

The chain employs TRBV7-8 and TRBJ2-1, with 7 bases lining up with TRBD2. Germline V gives CDR1 SGHVS, CDR2 FQNEAQ. The CDR3 runs to 16 residues. V lost 4 bases and J lost 7; bases outside the gene matches: 13. CDR3 in amino acids: CASSWGGRDSSNEQFF. CDR3 sequence (DNA): TGTGCCAGCAGCTGGGGGGGGAGGGACTCTAGTAATGAGCAGTTCTTC.

CDR3 region: CASSSTLAGAGNEQFF. CDR3 in DNA: TGTGCCAGCAGTTCGACCCTAGCGGGAGCGGGTAATGAGCAGTTCTTC. The chain recombines TRBV27 with TRBJ2-1; 10 bases are shared with TRBD2. Germline trimming cut 4 bases from V and 7 bases from J; bases unmatched to any gene: 10. This CDR3 has 16 amino acids. Germline loops: CDR1 MNHEY, CDR2 SMNVEV (reference sequence).

This sequence joins TRBV6-4 and TRBJ2-1, with D possibly matching TRBD2 (5 bases). The germline CDR1 and CDR2 sequences are MRHNA and SNTAGT. V shed 0 bases and J shed 9 bases, with 15 bases lying between them. This CDR3 contains 15 residues. In DNA, the CDR3 is TGTGCCAGCAGTGACTCGGGAGCCGGCCGGGGTGAGCAGTTCTTC. It translates to CASSDSGAGRGEQFF.

The rearrangement links TRBV3-1 (or the pseudogene TRBV3-2) to TRBJ1-6; D not certain. The germline V gene encodes CDR1 LGHDT and CDR2 YNNKEL (reference sequence). This CDR3 region has 13 residues. Trimming removed 3 bases from V and 4 bases from J, with 4 bases in between. The CDR3 nucleotides are TGTGCCAGCAGCCAGGAGTATAATTCACCCCTCCACTTT. It yields the protein CASSQEYNSPLHF.

This sequence joins TRBV10-1 and TRBJ1-1; D is possibly TRBD1 (6 bases). V was clipped by 4 bases and J by 9 bases, with 15 bases between them. The CDR3 loop spans 13 amino acids. CDR1 is WNHNN, CDR2 SYGVQD, per germline (reference sequence). The CDR3 region is CASSGDKAVQAFF. In nucleotides, the CDR3 is TGCGCCAGCAGTGGGGACAAAGCCGTTCAAGCTTTCTTT.

The rearrangement uses TRBV5-1 and TRBJ2-3; D is uncertain. This CDR3 is 15 amino acids long. With 2 bases removed from V and 4 bases from J, the gap between germline ends came to 14 bases. Looked up from germline, CDR1 is SGHRS and CDR2 is YFSETQ. The CDR3 sequence is CASSFIGAKADTQYF. As DNA, the CDR3 is TGCGCCAGCAGCTTTATAGGAGCCAAGGCAGATACGCAGTATTTT.